This TCR beta chain was sequenced during a study of shared clonotypes between healthy human individuals. The method was immunoSEQ multiplex PCR; TCRdb's version includes in-frame clones alone and lacks a portion of them. The table shows about 960,000 clones, with 76% occurring only once. The germline gives CDR1 SGHRS, CDR2 YFSETQ. This CDR3 is 16 amino acids long. V lost 4 bases and J lost 7; bases outside the gene matches: 16. The rearrangement links TRBV5-1 to TRBJ1-2, with TRBD1 matching over 7 bases. The source material was memory CD4+ T cells sorted from blood. Subset here: CD45RA-negative fraction. The sequence came from a man aged 18 to 29 in good health. The CDR3 sequence: CASSIPSNDRAGGYTF. In DNA, the CDR3 is TGCGCCAGCAGCATCCCCTCTAACGACAGGGCGGGTGGCTACACCTTC.